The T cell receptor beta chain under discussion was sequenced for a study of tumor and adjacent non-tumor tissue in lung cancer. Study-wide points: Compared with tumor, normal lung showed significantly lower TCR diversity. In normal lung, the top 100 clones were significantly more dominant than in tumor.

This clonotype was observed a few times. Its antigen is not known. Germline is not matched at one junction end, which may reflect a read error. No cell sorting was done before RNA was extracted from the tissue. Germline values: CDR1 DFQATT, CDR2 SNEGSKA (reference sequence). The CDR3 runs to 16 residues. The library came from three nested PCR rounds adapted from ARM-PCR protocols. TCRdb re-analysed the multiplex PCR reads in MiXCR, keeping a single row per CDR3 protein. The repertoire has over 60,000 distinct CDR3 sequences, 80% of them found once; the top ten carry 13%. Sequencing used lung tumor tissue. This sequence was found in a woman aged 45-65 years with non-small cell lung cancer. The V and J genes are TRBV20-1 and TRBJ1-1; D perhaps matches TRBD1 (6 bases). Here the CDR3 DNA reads TGCAGTGCTAGAGATCCCGTGACAGGTACGAACACTGAAGCTCTCTTT. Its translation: CSARDPVTGTNTEALF.